This record covers a single T cell receptor beta chain. Antigen unknown. The CDR3 consists of 17 residues. V lost 1 base and J lost 0, with 14 bases in between. Germline V gives CDR1 LNHDA, CDR2 SQIVND (reference sequence). This record belongs to a study of T cell responses to AZD1222 COVID-19 vaccine. Study-level findings and limits: Donors skewed white British and female; clonal diversity was possibly underestimated. Spike-specific TCR breadth and depth went up after people got two AZD1222 doses.

Only in-frame clones appear in the TCRdb table, and some are missing; sequencing was by immunoSEQ multiplex PCR. The sample contains about 120,000 clones, more than 80% of which appear only once. This clonotype was obtained from an adult who received the MenACWY meningococcal vaccine as a control. The input for sequencing was peripheral blood, taken 28 days after the second dose of the MenACWY control vaccine. The chain uses TRBV19 and TRBJ2-3; D is possibly TRBD1 or TRBD2 (5 bases each). The CDR3 here is CASSIAPPGGSTDTQYF. CDR3 DNA sequence: TGTGCCAGTAGTATAGCCCCACCTGGGGGTAGCACAGATACGCAGTATTTT.